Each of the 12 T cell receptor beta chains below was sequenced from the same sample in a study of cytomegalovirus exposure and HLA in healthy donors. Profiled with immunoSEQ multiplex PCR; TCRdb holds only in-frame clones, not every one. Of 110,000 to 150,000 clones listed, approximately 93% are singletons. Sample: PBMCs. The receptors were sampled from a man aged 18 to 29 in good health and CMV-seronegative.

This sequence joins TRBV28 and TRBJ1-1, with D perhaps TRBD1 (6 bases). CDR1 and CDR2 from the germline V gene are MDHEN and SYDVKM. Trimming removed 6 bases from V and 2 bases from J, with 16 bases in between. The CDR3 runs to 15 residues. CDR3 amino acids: CASSPTDRPNTEAFF. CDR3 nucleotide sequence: TGTGCCAGCAGCCCCACCGACAGGCCCAACACTGAAGCTTTCTTT. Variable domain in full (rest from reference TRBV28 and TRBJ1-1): DVKVTQSSRYLVKRTGEKVFLECVQDMDHENMFWYRQDPGLGLRLIYFSYDVKMKEKGDIPEGYSVSREKKERFSLILESASTNQTSMYLCASSPTDRPNTEAFFGQGTRLTVV.

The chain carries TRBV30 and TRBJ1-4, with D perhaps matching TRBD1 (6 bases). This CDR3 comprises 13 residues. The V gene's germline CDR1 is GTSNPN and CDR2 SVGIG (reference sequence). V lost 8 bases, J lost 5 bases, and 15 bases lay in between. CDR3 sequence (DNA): TGTGCCACCCCGGACAGCCTAAATGAAAAACTGTTTTTT. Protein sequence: CATPDSLNEKLFF.

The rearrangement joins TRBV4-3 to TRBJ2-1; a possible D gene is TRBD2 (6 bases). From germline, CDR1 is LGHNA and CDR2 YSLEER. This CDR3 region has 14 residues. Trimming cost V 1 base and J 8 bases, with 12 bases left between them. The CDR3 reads CASSQGLGRDEQFF. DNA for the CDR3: TGCGCCAGCAGCCAAGGCCTCGGGAGAGATGAGCAGTTCTTC.

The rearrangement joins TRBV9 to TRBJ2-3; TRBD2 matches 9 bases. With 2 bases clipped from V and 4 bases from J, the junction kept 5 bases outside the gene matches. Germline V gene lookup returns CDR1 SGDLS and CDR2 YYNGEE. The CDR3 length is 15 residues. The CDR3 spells CASSVEAGGADTQYF. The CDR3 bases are TGTGCCAGCAGCGTTGAAGCGGGGGGTGCAGATACGCAGTATTTT.

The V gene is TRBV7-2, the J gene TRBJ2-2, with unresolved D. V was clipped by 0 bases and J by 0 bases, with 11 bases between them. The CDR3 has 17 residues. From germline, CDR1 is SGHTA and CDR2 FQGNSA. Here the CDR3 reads CASSLAMAVPNTGELFF. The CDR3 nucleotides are TGTGCCAGCAGCTTAGCGATGGCGGTACCGAACACCGGGGAGCTGTTTTTT. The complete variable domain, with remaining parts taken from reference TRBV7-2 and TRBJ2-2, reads GAGVSQSPSNKVTEKGKDVELRCDPISGHTALYWYRQSLGQGLEFLIYFQGNSAPDKSGLPSDRFSAERTGGSVSTLTIQRTQQEDSAVYLCASSLAMAVPNTGELFFGEGSRLTVL.

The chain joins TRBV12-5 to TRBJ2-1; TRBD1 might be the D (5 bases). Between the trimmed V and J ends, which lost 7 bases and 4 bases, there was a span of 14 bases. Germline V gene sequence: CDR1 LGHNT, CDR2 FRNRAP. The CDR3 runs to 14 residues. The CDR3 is CASAIGQGYNEQFF. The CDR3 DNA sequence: TGTGCTAGTGCGATCGGGCAGGGTTACAATGAGCAGTTCTTC.

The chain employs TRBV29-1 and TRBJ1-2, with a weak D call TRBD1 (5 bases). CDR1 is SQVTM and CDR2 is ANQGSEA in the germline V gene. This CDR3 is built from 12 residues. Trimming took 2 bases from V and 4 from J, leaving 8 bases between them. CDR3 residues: CSVERGPYGYTF. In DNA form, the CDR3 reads TGCAGCGTTGAAAGGGGTCCCTATGGCTACACCTTC.

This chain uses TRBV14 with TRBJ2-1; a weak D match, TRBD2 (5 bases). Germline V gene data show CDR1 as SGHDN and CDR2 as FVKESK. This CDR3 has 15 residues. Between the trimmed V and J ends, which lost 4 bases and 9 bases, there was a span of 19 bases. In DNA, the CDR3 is TGTGCCAGCAGCCGTCAGATTACGGGAACCAGTGAGCAGTTCTTC. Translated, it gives CASSRQITGTSEQFF.

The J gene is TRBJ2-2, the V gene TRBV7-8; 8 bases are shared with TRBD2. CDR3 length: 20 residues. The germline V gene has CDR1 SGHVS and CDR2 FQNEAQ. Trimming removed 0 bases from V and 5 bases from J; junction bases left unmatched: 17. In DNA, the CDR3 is TGTGCCAGCAGCTTAGCTCGACTAGCGATGTCCCTACTTAGTACCGGGGAGCTGTTTTTT. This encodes CASSLARLAMSLLSTGELFF.

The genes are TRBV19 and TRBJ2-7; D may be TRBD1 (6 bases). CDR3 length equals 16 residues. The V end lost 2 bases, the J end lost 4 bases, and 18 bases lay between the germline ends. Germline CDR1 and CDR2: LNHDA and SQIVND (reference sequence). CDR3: CASSITVAGDLYEQYF. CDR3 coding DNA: TGTGCCAGTAGTATAACTGTGGCAGGGGATCTATACGAGCAGTACTTC.

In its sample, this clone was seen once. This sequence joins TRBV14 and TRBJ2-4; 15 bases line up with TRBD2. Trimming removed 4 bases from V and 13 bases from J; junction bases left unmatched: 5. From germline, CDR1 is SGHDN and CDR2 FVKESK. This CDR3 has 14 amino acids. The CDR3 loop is CASSRTSGGAEQYF. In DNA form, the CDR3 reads TGTGCCAGCAGCCGGACTAGCGGGGGGGCCGAACAGTACTTC.

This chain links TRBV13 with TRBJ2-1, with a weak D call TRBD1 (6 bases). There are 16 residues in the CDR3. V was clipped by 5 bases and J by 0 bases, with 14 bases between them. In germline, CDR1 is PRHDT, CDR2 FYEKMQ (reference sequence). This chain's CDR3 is CASSARQAPSYNEQFF. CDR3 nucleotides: TGTGCCAGCAGCGCCCGACAGGCCCCCTCCTACAATGAGCAGTTCTTC.